A selection of T cell receptor beta chains follows, all from one sample in a study of T cells in narcolepsy. Generated by immunoSEQ multiplex PCR, the TCRdb table keeps only in-frame clones and is missing some. The sample has over 10,000 clones; roughly nine tenths are singletons. Sequenced: CD45RA- memory CD4+ T cells from PBMCs. The source is a human donor with narcolepsy. Both conserved end residues are trimmed from each CDR3. Each record gives: D gene, V gene, J gene, CDR3 protein. A D gene is named only where the DNA matches it firmly.

>TRBD1|TRBV9|TRBJ1-2
ASTGTGNYGYT
>.|TRBV28|TRBJ1-5
ASSPPWGGRSQPQH
>TRBD2|TRBV4-2|TRBJ2-5
ASSDKREGRGTQY
>.|TRBV28|TRBJ1-2
ASKTGTIYGYT
>.|TRBV2|TRBJ1-2
ASSRDTANYGYT
>.|TRBV5-1|TRBJ2-7
ASSSGSGATSGEQY
>.|TRBV5-1|TRBJ2-3
ASSRTSLGSGTDTQY
>TRBD1|TRBV7-3|TRBJ2-1
ASSLAGGYNEQF
>.|TRBV6-5|TRBJ2-2
ASTRVGHTGELF
>TRBD2|TRBV27|TRBJ2-7
ASRLAGVREQY
>.|TRBV2|TRBJ1-1
ASSETGHTEAF
>TRBD2|TRBV27|TRBJ2-7
ASSRGAGIIYEQY
>.|TRBV5-1|TRBJ1-1
ASSLAGGLNTEAF
>.|TRBV10-3|TRBJ2-7
ATQDIPGPYEQY
>TRBD1|TRBV18|TRBJ1-4
ASSLRFRGEPTNEKLF
>TRBD2|TRBV14|TRBJ2-3
ASSPRTSPLGTDTQY
>.|TRBV5-1|TRBJ1-4
ASSFQGTNEKLF
>TRBD2|TRBV5-1|TRBJ2-7
ASSVTSGSNEQY
>TRBD1|TRBV6-1|TRBJ1-3
ASREDRTGNTIY
>.|TRBV7-3|TRBJ1-1
ASSPQQGLKSEAF
>.|TRBV6-5|TRBJ1-6
ASRITGNSPLH
>TRBD2|TRBV28|TRBJ2-1
ASSSGLAGGRQF
>.|TRBV19|TRBJ1-1
ASSMNGGLSTEAF
>.|TRBV5-4|TRBJ2-1
ASSIHGLGGNEQF
>TRBD2|TRBV20-1|TRBJ2-1
SATSGIEQF
>TRBD1|TRBV5-6|TRBJ2-3
ASSSWGTDTDTQY
>.|TRBV6-7|TRBJ2-1
ASSYSRGSCPSSYNEQF
>TRBD2|TRBV7-3|TRBJ2-1
ASSLSGSSNEQF
>TRBD1|TRBV5-1|TRBJ2-7
ASSPGQDYEQY
>.|TRBV29-1|TRBJ2-3
SVGHTDTQY
>.|TRBV5-8|TRBJ1-1
ASSGGTTPNTEAF
>TRBD1|TRBV28|TRBJ1-2
ASSSTGDPSYGYT
>.|TRBV5-1|TRBJ1-5
ASSLDNSNQPQH
>.|TRBV28|TRBJ1-5
ASTSISGNQPQH